A selection of T cell receptor beta chains follows, all from one sample in a study of blood T cell repertoires in COVID-19. Sequenced by immunoSEQ multiplex PCR; TCRdb stores in-frame clones only, minus some. The table includes under 130,000 clones, approximately 85% detected once. The sample comprised peripheral blood. These receptors were obtained from a man aged 50-60 years with acute or convalescent COVID-19. CDR3s include the opening cysteine and the closing phenylalanine or tryptophan. D genes are given only for firm matches. The listing skips clone size in some rows; elsewhere it reads once, few, many or a size class.

TRBJ2-1	TRBD2	TRBV9	once	CASSVGAGGGNEQFF	TGTGCCAGCAGCGTAGGGGCGGGAGGGGGGAATGAGCAGTTCTTC
TRBJ2-1	.	TRBV5-4	.	CASTNTGPSYNEQFF	TGTGCCAGTACTAATACAGGACCCTCCTACAATGAGCAGTTCTTC
TRBJ2-1	TRBD2	TRBV7-3	.	CASSPGTSGRKRYNEQFF	TGTGCCAGCAGCCCCGGGACTAGCGGGCGAAAGAGATACAATGAGCAGTTCTTC
TRBJ2-6	TRBD1	TRBV27	once	CASSRQGRTLSGANVLTF	TGTGCCAGCAGCCGACAGGGCCGGACTCTTTCTGGGGCCAACGTCCTGACTTTC
TRBJ1-1	TRBD1	TRBV9	.	CASSAQGTGLTEAFF	TGTGCCAGCAGCGCCCAGGGGACAGGGTTGACTGAAGCTTTCTTT
TRBJ2-3	TRBD2	TRBV7-3	few	CASSPGGGGASGTQYF	TGTGCCAGCAGCCCTGGGGGCGGGGGGGCCTCAGGTACGCAGTATTTT
TRBJ2-1	TRBD2	TRBV5-4	.	CASIPPGTRIYDEQFF	TGTGCCAGCATCCCTCCGGGGACTAGAATTTACGATGAGCAGTTCTTC
TRBJ1-5	.	TRBV24-1	.	CATSDPTASGNQPQHF	TGTGCCACCAGTGACCCGACAGCGTCTGGCAATCAGCCCCAGCATTTT
TRBJ1-1	TRBD1	TRBV27	few	CASSLGGGGTEAFF	TGTGCCAGCAGTTTAGGAGGGGGCGGCACTGAAGCTTTCTTT
TRBJ2-1	.	TRBV23-1	.	CASSHNGTLSFYNEQFF	TGCGCCAGCAGTCATAACGGGACTCTCTCCTTTTACAATGAGCAGTTCTTC
TRBJ2-5	TRBD2	TRBV30	.	CAWRRLAFQETQYF	TGTGCCTGGAGAAGACTAGCTTTTCAAGAGACCCAGTACTTC
TRBJ2-3	TRBD2	TRBV6-6	.	CASSPLRTSGSTDTQYF	TGTGCCAGCAGTCCACTCCGGACTAGCGGTAGCACAGATACGCAGTATTTT
TRBJ2-3	TRBD2	TRBV6-4	.	CASSVSGGLPDTQYF	TGTGCCAGCAGTGTGAGCGGGGGGTTACCAGATACGCAGTATTTT
TRBJ2-2	.	TRBV7-9	.	CARSPGTSSGELFF	TGTGCCAGGTCCCCGGGCACTAGCAGCGGGGAGCTGTTTTTT
TRBJ2-7	TRBD1	TRBV27	.	CASSFAGTGVPYEQYF	TGTGCCAGCAGTTTTGCCGGGACAGGAGTACCCTACGAGCAGTACTTC
TRBJ1-1	.	TRBV3-1/TRBV3-2	.	CASSLQGSTEAFF	TGTGCCAGCAGCCTCCAGGGTTCCACTGAAGCTTTCTTT
TRBJ2-5	.	TRBV20-1	.	CSWGRGETQYF	TGCTCTTGGGGGCGCGGAGAGACCCAGTACTTC
TRBJ1-2	.	TRBV7-9	.	CASSLKGGGYTF	TGTGCCAGCAGCTTAAAAGGAGGTGGCTACACCTTC
TRBJ2-1	TRBD1	TRBV6-4	.	CASSDRTGTFRNEQFF	TGTGCCAGCAGTGATCGGACAGGGACTTTTAGGAATGAGCAGTTCTTC
TRBJ2-2	.	TRBV18	.	CASSPYERPNTGELFF	TGTGCCAGCTCACCATACGAGCGACCGAACACCGGGGAGCTGTTTTTT
TRBJ1-3	.	TRBV25-1	.	CASGRESSSGNTIYF	TGTGCCAGCGGGAGAGAATCTAGCTCTGGAAACACCATATATTTT
TRBJ2-7	.	TRBV9	.	CASSVTASYEQYF	TGTGCCAGCAGCGTAACTGCCTCCTACGAGCAGTACTTC
TRBJ1-6	TRBD1	TRBV11-2	few	CASSPGQEAHSPLHF	TGTGCCAGCAGCCCGGGACAGGAAGCCCATTCACCCCTCCACTTT
TRBJ2-3	.	TRBV3-1/TRBV3-2	.	CASSLASTDTQYF	TGTGCCAGCAGCCTAGCGAGCACAGATACGCAGTATTTT
TRBJ2-2	TRBD2	TRBV4-2	.	CASSQVSGGTGELFF	TGTGCCAGCAGCCAAGTCTCGGGGGGCACCGGGGAGCTGTTTTTT
TRBJ1-1	.	TRBV5-4	.	CASSLEGRGSTEAFF	TGTGCCAGCAGCTTGGAGGGCAGGGGATCCACTGAAGCTTTCTTT
TRBJ2-4	.	TRBV12-3/TRBV12-4	.	CASSHQGGIQYF	TGTGCCAGCAGCCACCAGGGAGGCATTCAGTACTTC
TRBJ2-2	.	TRBV28	.	CATAGQGRAIGELFF	TGTGCCACCGCGGGGCAGGGCAGGGCCATCGGGGAGCTGTTTTTT
TRBJ1-2	.	TRBV6-5	.	CASSSLSGYTF	TGTGCCAGCAGTTCCCTCTCCGGCTACACCTTC
TRBJ2-3	TRBD2	TRBV11-3	.	CASSLGGRAGDTQYF	TGTGCCAGCAGCTTAGGTGGGAGGGCCGGAGATACGCAGTATTTT
TRBJ2-2	TRBD1	TRBV19	.	CASIGTGITGELFF	TGTGCCAGTATAGGGACAGGGATCACCGGGGAGCTGTTTTTT
TRBJ1-5	.	TRBV4-2	.	CASSHYTVRVGNQPQHF	TGTGCCAGCAGCCACTACACCGTCAGGGTAGGGAATCAGCCCCAGCATTTT
TRBJ2-5	TRBD1	TRBV9	.	CASSEWGQGQETQYF	TGTGCCAGCAGCGAGTGGGGACAGGGCCAAGAGACCCAGTACTTC
TRBJ2-7	.	TRBV23-1	.	CASTKLRGRGIYEQYF	TGCGCCAGCACCAAACTCCGCGGGCGGGGTATCTACGAGCAGTACTTC
TRBJ2-1	TRBD2	TRBV5-1	.	CASSLAPGLAPLNEQFF	TGCGCCAGCAGCTTGGCCCCGGGACTAGCTCCCCTCAATGAGCAGTTCTTC